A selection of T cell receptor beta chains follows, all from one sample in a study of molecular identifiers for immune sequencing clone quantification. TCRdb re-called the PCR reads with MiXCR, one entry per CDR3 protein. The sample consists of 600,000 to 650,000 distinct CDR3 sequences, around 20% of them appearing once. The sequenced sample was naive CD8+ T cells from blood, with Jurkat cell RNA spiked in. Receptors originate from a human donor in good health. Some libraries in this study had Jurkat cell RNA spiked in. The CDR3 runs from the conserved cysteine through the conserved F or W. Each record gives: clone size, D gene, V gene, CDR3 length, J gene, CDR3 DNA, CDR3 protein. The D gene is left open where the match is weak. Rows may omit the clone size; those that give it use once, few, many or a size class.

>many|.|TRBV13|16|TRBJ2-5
TGTGCCAGCAGCTTAGGTCCTTCCGCGTTCCAAGAGACCCAGTACTTC
CASSLGPSAFQETQYF
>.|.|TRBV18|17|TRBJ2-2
TGTGCCAGCTCACCACCGAGAGAACAGGGAGAGTCCGGGGAGCTGTTTTTT
CASSPPREQGESGELFF
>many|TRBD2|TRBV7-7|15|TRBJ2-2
TGTGCTAGCAGCGTGACTAGCGGGAGCCCCGGGGAGCTGTTTTTT
CASSVTSGSPGELFF
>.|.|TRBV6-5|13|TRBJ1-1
TGTGCCAGCAGTTACTCGGCCAACACTGAAGCTTCCTTT
CASSYSANTEASF
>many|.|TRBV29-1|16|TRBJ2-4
TGCAGCGTAAGGGATGGTTGGGGACTAGCCAAAAACATTCAGTACTTC
CSVRDGWGLAKNIQYF
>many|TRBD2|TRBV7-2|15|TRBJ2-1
TGTGCCAGCAGTTTACTAGCGGGAGGCTACAATGAGCAGTTCTTC
CASSLLAGGYNEQFF
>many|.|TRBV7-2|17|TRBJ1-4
TGTGCCAGCAGCTGGGACACTGGGGATGGAACTAATGAAAAACTGTTTTTT
CASSWDTGDGTNEKLFF
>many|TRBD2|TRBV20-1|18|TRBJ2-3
TGCAGTGCTAGAGATCTTGTTGCGAGCGGGATAAGGACAGATACGCAGTATTTT
CSARDLVASGIRTDTQYF
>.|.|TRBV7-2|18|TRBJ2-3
TGTGCCAGCAGCTTAGTTCTCCCCGGGGTCGCTAGCACAGATACGCAGTATTTT
CASSLVLPGVASTDTQYF
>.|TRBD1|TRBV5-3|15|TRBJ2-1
TGTGCCAGCAGCACGGGACAGGACATGTACAATGAGCAGTTCTTC
CASSTGQDMYNEQFF
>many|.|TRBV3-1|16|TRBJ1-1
TGTGCCAGCAGCCCGCACTTACAGGGAGGGGGGACTGAAGCTTTCTTT
CASSPHLQGGGTEAFF
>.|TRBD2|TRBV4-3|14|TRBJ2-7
TGCGCCGGCAGCGCTAGCGGGTGGGGCTACGAGCAGTACTTC
CAGSASGWGYEQYF
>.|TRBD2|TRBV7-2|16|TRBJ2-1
TGTGCCAGCAGCCTGATTGTAGCGGGAGCTCGGAATGAGCAGTTCTTC
CASSLIVAGARNEQFF
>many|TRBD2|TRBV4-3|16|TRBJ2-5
TGCGCCAGCAGCCAAGAAGTCCTAGCGGGTGGAGAGACCCAGTACTTC
CASSQEVLAGGETQYF
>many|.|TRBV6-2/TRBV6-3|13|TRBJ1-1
TGTGCCAGCAGTTACGCCCGGAACACTGAAGCTTTCTTT
CASSYARNTEAFF